Presented here are 9 T cell receptor beta chains from one specimen sequenced in a study of CD8+ T cells in alopecia areata. The CD4+ cells of about five biomarker-study patients went through sorting. This sorting yielded CD25+CD127- cells. Sequencing relied on a cDNA template that was reverse transcribed from extracted RNA. TCRdb's copy holds only in-frame clones and misses some; the assay was immunoSEQ multiplex PCR. The table lists about 20,000 clones, roughly 60% of them singletons. The sample was CD4+ Tregs sorted from blood. The receptor source for this set is a human donor with alopecia areata.

The chain is built from TRBV9 and TRBJ1-5; TRBD1 is a possible D gene (5 bases). The germline CDR1 and CDR2 sequences are SGDLS and YYNGEE. Trimming left V 3 bases short and J 6 bases short, with 16 bases between. There are 15 residues in the CDR3. CDR3 protein: CASSAGTILGQPQHF. The CDR3 DNA sequence: TGTGCCAGCAGCGCGGGGACTATATTAGGTCAGCCCCAGCATTTT.

The chain uses TRBV7-9 and TRBJ1-6; tentatively, D is TRBD1 (5 bases). CDR3 length: 15 amino acids. Per the germline V gene, CDR1 is SEHNR and CDR2 is FQNEAQ (reference sequence). V lost 0 bases to trimming and J lost 2 bases, with 5 bases between them. CDR3 DNA sequence: TGTGCCAGCAGCTTAGCAGGGGCCTATAATTCACCCCTCCACTTT. This gives the protein CASSLAGAYNSPLHF.

There are a few counts of this clone. The chain joins TRBV10-3 to TRBJ2-5; D perhaps matches TRBD2 (6 bases). The germline V gene has CDR1 ENHRY and CDR2 SYGVKD. The length of the CDR3 is 15 residues. V lost 3 bases and J 2 bases, leaving 13 bases between the germline ends. The CDR3 reads CAISENWLAQETQYF. In nucleotides, the CDR3 is TGTGCCATCAGTGAAAATTGGCTAGCGCAAGAGACCCAGTACTTC.

This clone was seen once. V and J are TRBV25-1 and TRBJ1-6, with D perhaps TRBD1 (6 bases). V lost 5 bases and J lost 15, with 11 bases in between. The CDR3 consists of 11 residues. The germline V gene encodes CDR1 MGHDK and CDR2 SYGVNS. The CDR3 reads CASSWGGLLHF. As DNA, the CDR3 is TGTGCCAGCAGTTGGGGGGGGCTCCTCCACTTT.

The chain uses TRBV5-4 and TRBJ2-5; D uncertain. The V and J ends lost 0 bases and 0 bases respectively, with 3 bases between them. The CDR3 contains 13 residues. Germline V gene lookup returns CDR1 SGHNT and CDR2 YYREEE (reference sequence). DNA of the CDR3: TGTGCCAGCAGCTTGGTGTACCAAGAGACCCAGTACTTC. Its protein product is CASSLVYQETQYF. The whole variable domain, remainder taken from reference TRBV5-4 and TRBJ2-5, is ETGVTQSPTHLIKTRGQQVTLRCSSQSGHNTVSWYQQALGQGPQFIFQYYREEENGRGNFPPRFSGLQFPNYSSELNVNALELDDSALYLCASSLVYQETQYFGPGTRLLVL.

The table lists this clone with a few counts. V gene TRBV7-2 combines with J gene TRBJ2-7; 7 nucleotides align to TRBD1. CDR1 is SGHTA and CDR2 is FQGNSA in the germline V gene. V lost 6 bases to trimming and J lost 4 bases; unmatched junction nucleotides: 9. The CDR3 loop spans 14 amino acids. Here the CDR3 DNA reads TGTGCCAGCAGTAAGGGACAGAGGCCTTACGAGCAGTACTTC. It translates to CASSKGQRPYEQYF.

This clone was seen only once. The chain is built from TRBV11-2 and TRBJ2-5; 10 bases align to TRBD1. Judging by the DNA end, TRBJ2-7 fits better; the J call may be wrong. The germline gives CDR1 SGHAT, CDR2 FQNNGV. CDR3 length equals 13 residues. The CDR3: CASSIGTGVEQYF. The CDR3 DNA follows: TGTGCCAGCTCAATAGGGACAGGGGTCGAGCAGTACTTC.

V gene TRBV6-1 combines with J gene TRBJ2-1, with D unresolved. Trimming pared 2 bases from V and 0 bases from J, leaving 8 bases between. The CDR3 has 15 residues. CDR1 MNHNS and CDR2 SASEGT come from the germline V gene. The CDR3 sequence: CASSEWHTSYNEQFF. The CDR3 region has the DNA TGTGCCAGCAGTGAATGGCATACCTCCTACAATGAGCAGTTCTTC.

This clone was counted between two and nine times. V is TRBV6-5 and J is TRBJ2-7; TRBD1 agrees at 7 bases. V was clipped by 6 bases and J by 0 bases; unmatched bases: 8. There are 15 residues in the CDR3. From germline, CDR1 is MNHEY and CDR2 SVGAGI. CDR3 bases: TGTGCCAGCAGCCCCGGGACAGAGTCCTCCTACGAGCAGTACTTC. This codes for CASSPGTESSYEQYF.